Sequencing of this TCR beta chain was carried out in a study of radiation and T cells in renal cell carcinoma (dated by TCRdb to the early 2020s). Notes on the research overall: Samples were obtained from a clinical trial, in which 15 Gy stereotactic body radiation therapy was delivered to primary renal cell carcinomas and nephrectomy was performed 4 weeks later. In total, almost 55 samples, comprising approximately 26 tumors and some 27 peripheral blood samples, were subjected to TCR beta sequencing. A total of 4 million to 5 million unique CDR3 nucleotide sequences, encoding fewer than 3,000,000 unique CDR3 amino acid sequences, were found across all 50 or so samples. What the work shows at the level of the full study, not this receptor alone: Dynamics of the blood repertoire were not tracked past 4 weeks after treatment. Because the trial had a single-armed design, the trial could not examine how radiation dose or scheduling affected the TCR repertoire. Top tumor clonotypes rose in blood from baseline to 2 weeks post-radiation, then contracted by 4 weeks, suggesting transient expansion of tumor-resident clones. Because no pretreatment tumor biopsies were available, whether clonotypes were present in the tumor at baseline could not be determined.

The CDR3 numbers 14 residues from cysteine through phenylalanine. The read is trimmed to its CDR3 DNA, 42 bases read in frame from base 1. For CDR1 and CDR2, the germline V gene lists MNHNS and SASEGT. The germline V and J ends show losses of 7 bases and 3 bases respectively, and no gene match explains 6 bases of the junction. In the paper's terms, the time point label means: baseline pretreatment blood. Read against the paper, the sample's treatment or condition label means: 15 Gy SBRT to primary tumor, nephrectomy 4 weeks later. Serial peripheral blood from radiation-treated patients was sampled at baseline, 2 weeks and 4 weeks after SBRT to track tumor-enriched clonotypes. Every patient had renal cell carcinoma of clear cell pathology. The QIAamp DNA Blood Mini Kit (Qiagen) was used to prepare genomic DNA for TCR sequencing. Samples were included in the analyses only if all quality control checks were passed.

Details on this clone: Its antigen remains undetermined. The input lacks base qualities; no much larger clone sits a single base away.

Following the manufacturer's recommendations, the immunoSEQ kit was used to generate TCR beta libraries from genomic DNA. Library preparation used a first multiplex PCR with proprietary primers, then a second PCR adding unique barcodes, with bead cleanups after each round. Each sample batch included a kit-provided positive control reaction and a negative control reaction. The final libraries were assessed on an Agilent 4200 TapeStation D1000 ScreenTape, pooled by volume, and quantified by qPCR. Sequencing ran on an Illumina NextSeq500 with a MidOutput 150-cycle cartridge, using 156 Read1 and 15 Index1 cycles with kit custom primers. The pooled library was loaded at approximately 1 pM, with a 20% PhiX control spiked in. Processing in the source paper ran as follows. Vendor-processed data were analyzed in R, with a clonotype defined as all T cells sharing the same CDR3 nucleotide sequence. For clone abundance analyses, frequencies were normalized to the 10,000 most abundant clones per sample. Before analysis, public T cell clones were removed, and these numbered fewer than six per sample on average. An abundance difference of at least 32-fold between compartments was the criterion for calling clonotypes tumor-enriched or baseline blood-enriched. A beta-binomial differential abundance model was used to identify clonotypes that were expanded or contracted between blood time points. Tumor-blood repertoire similarity was measured with the Baroni-Urbani and Buser coefficient, and groups were compared using two-tailed Wilcoxon tests in R. TCRdb holds this immuneACCESS table with in-frame rearrangements only. Some clones are missing; in checked studies, unresolved V genes explain under half, and the rest has no known cause. From that table come the V and J calls and clone size; the DNA was used to work out D and trimming. Across this sample there are 85,000 to 100,000 clones, with approximately 86% seen only once. 6% to 9% of the sample rests with the top ten.

This clonotype originated in a man aged 45-65 years with renal cell carcinoma. This receptor chain uses TRBV6-1 and TRBJ2-5, with 9 junctional bases fitting TRBD2. The material sequenced was blood, taken from a patient whose treatment included radiotherapy and nephrectomy. The DNA reads as follows: TGTGCCAGCAAGCCAGCGGGAGGAGAAGAGACCCAGTACTTC. It translates as CASKPAGGEETQYF.